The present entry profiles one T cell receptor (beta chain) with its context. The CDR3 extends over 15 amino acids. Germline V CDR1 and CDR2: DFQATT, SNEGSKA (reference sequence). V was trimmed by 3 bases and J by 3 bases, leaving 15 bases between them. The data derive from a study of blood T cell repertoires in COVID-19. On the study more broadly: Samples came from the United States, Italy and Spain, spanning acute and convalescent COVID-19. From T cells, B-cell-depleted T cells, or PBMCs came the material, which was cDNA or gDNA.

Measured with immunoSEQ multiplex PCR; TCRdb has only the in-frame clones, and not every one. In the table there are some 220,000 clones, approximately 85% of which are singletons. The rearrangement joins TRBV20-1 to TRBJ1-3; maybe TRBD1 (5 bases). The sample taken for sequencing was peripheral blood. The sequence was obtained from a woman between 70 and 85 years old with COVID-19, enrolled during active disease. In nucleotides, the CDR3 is TGCAGTGCTAGTCGGGCAGGGCCTGTTGGAAACACCATATATTTT. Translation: CSASRAGPVGNTIYF.